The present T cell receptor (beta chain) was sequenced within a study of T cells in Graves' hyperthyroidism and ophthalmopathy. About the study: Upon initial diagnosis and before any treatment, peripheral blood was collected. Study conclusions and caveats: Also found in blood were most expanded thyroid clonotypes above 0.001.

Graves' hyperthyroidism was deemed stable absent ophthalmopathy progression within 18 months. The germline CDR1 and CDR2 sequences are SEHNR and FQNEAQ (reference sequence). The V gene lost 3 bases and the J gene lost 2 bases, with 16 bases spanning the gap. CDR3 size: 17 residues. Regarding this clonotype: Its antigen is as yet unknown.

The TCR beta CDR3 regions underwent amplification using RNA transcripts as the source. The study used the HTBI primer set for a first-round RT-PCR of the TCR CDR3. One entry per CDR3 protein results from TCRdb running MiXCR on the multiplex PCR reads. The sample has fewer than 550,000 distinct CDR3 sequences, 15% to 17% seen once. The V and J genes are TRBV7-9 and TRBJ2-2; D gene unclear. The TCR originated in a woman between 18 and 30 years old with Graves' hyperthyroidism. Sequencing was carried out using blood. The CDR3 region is CASSFAGALRNTGELFF. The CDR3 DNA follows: TGTGCCAGCAGCTTCGCAGGTGCCCTTCGAAACACCGGGGAGCTGTTTTTT.